This TCR beta chain was captured by sequencing in a study of blood T cell repertoires in COVID-19. Some clones are missing from TCRdb's copy, which holds only in-frame ones; the method was immunoSEQ multiplex PCR. The data show some 120,000 clones, roughly 81% seen once. The CDR3 extends over 15 amino acids. Per the germline V gene, CDR1 is SNHLY and CDR2 is FYNNEI. The V gene lost 6 bases and the J gene lost 1 base, with 16 bases spanning the gap. The sample taken for sequencing was peripheral blood. This sequence was found in a human donor in a cohort sampled during active COVID-19. The rearrangement uses TRBV2 and TRBJ2-7, with a tentative D call TRBD1 (6 bases). CDR3 sequence: CASSLGQPGSYEQYF. CDR3 in DNA: TGTGCCAGCAGCTTAGGACAGCCGGGATCCTACGAGCAGTACTTC.